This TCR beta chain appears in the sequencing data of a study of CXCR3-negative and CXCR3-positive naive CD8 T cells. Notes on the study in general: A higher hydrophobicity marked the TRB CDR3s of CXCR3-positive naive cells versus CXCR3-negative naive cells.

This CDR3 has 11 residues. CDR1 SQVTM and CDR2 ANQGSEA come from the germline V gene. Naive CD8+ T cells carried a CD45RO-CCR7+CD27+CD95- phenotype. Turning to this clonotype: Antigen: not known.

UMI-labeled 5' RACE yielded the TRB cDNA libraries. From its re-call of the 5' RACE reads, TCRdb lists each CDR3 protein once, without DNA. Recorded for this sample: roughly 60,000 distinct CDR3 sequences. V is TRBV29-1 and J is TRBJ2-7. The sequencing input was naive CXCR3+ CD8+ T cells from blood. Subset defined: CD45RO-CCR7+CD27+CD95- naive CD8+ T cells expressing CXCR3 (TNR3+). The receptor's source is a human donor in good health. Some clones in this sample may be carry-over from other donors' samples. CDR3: CSVERQQEQYF.